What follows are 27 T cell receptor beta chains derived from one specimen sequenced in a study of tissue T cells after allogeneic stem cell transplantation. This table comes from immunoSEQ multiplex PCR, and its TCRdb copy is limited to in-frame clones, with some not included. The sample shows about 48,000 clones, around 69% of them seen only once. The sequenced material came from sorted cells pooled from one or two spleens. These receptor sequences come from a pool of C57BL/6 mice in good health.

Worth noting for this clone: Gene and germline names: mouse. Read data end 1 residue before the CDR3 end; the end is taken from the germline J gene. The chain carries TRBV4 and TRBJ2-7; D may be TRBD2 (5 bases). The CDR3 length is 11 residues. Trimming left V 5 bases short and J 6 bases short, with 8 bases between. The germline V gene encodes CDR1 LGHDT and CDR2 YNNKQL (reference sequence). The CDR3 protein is CASSILVEQYF. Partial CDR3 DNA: TGTGCCAGCAGCATACTGGTTGAACAGTAC.

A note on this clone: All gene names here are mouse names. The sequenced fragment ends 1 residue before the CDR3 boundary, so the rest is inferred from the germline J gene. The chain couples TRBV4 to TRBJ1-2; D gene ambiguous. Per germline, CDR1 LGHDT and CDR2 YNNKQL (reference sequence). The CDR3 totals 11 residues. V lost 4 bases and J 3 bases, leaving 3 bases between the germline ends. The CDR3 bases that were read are TGTGCCAGCAGCTGGGACTCCGACTACACC. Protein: CASSWDSDYT. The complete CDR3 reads CASSWDSDYTF. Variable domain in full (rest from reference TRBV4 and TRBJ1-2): ETAVFQTPNYHVTQVGNEVSFNCKQTLGHDTMYWYKQDSKKLLKIMFSYNNKQLIVNETVPRRFSPQSSDKAHLNLRIKSVEPEDSAVYLCASSWDSDYTFGSGTRLLVI.

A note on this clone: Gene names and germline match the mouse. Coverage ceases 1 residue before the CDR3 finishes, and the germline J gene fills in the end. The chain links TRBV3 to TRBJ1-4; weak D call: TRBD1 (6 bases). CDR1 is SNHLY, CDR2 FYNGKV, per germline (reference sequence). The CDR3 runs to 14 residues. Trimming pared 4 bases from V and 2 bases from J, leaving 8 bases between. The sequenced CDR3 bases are TGTGCCAGCAGCTGGGACACCTCCAACGAAAGATTATTT. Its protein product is CASSWDTSNERLF. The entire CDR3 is CASSWDTSNERLFF. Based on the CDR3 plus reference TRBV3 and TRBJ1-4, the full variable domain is GPKVLQIPSHQIIDMGQMVTLNCDPVSNHLYFYWYKQILGQQMEFLVNFYNGKVMEKSKLFKDQFSVERPDGSYFTLKIQPTALEDSAVYFCASSWDTSNERLFFGHGTKLSVL.

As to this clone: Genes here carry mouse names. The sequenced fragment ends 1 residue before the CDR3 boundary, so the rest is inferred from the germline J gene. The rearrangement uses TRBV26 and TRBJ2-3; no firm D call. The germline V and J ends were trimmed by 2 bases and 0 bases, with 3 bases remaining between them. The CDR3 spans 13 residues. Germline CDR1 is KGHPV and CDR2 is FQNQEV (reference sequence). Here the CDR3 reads CASSLPSAETLYF. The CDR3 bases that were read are TGTGCCAGCAGTCTGCCTAGTGCAGAAACGCTGTAT.

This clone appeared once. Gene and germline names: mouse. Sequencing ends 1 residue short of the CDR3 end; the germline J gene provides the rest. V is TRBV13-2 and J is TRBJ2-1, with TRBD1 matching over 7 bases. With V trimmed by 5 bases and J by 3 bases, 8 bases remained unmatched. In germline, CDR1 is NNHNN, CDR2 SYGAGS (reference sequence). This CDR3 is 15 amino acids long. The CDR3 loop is CASGRRDRSYAEQFF. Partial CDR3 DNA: TGTGCCAGCGGCCGCCGGGACAGATCCTATGCTGAGCAGTTC.

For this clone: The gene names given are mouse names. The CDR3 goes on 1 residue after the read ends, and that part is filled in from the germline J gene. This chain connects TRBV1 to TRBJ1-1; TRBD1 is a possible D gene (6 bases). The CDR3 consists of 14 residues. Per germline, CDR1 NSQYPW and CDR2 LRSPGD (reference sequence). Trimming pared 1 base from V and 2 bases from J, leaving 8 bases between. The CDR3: CTCSAGQVNTEVFF. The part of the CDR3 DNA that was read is TGCACCTGCAGTGCAGGACAGGTTAACACAGAAGTCTTC. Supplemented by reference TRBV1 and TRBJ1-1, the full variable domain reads VTLLEQNPRWRLVPRGQAVNLRCILKNSQYPWMSWYQQDLQKQLQWLFTLRSPGDKEVKSLPGADYLATRVTDTELRLQVANMSQGRTLYCTCSAGQVNTEVFFGKGTRLTVV.

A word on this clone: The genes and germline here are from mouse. The covered CDR3 bases are TGTGCCAGCAGCTATAGAGGACAAGCAAACACCGGGCAGCTCTAC. Its translation: CASSYRGQANTGQLY. The entire CDR3 sequence reads CASSYRGQANTGQLYF. V usage is TRBV4 and J usage is TRBJ2-2; a weak D match, TRBD1 (5 bases). The read comes to an end 1 residue before the CDR3 does, leaving the germline J gene to fill in the end. Germline values: CDR1 LGHDT, CDR2 YNNKQL (reference sequence). The CDR3 extends over 16 amino acids. V was cut by 3 bases and J by 0 bases, with 11 bases left in between.

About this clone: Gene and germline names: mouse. CDR3 region: CTCSAVRGRFERLFF. The DNA read from the CDR3 is TGCACCTGCAGTGCAGTCAGGGGGCGTTTCGAAAGATTATTT. V usage is TRBV1 and J usage is TRBJ1-4; TRBD1 agrees at 8 bases. The read ends 1 residue before the CDR3 terminus; that terminus is restored from the germline J gene. This CDR3 spans 15 amino acids. CDR1 NSQYPW and CDR2 LRSPGD come from the germline V gene (reference sequence). V lost 1 base and J lost 7; bases outside the gene matches: 5. Filled out from reference TRBV1 and TRBJ1-4, the complete variable domain reads VTLLEQNPRWRLVPRGQAVNLRCILKNSQYPWMSWYQQDLQKQLQWLFTLRSPGDKEVKSLPGADYLATRVTDTELRLQVANMSQGRTLYCTCSAVRGRFERLFFGHGTKLSVL.

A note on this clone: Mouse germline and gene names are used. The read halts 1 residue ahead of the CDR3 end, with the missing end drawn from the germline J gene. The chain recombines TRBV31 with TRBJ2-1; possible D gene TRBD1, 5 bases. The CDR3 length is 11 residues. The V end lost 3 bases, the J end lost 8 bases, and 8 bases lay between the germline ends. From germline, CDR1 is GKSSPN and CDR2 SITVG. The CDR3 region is CAWSRTTEQFF. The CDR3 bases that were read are TGTGCCTGGAGCCGGACAACTGAGCAGTTC.

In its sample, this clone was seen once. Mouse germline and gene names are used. This CDR3 is CASSLWDWGDTGQLYF. CDR3 DNA (partial): TGTGCCAGCTCTCTTTGGGACTGGGGGGACACCGGGCAGCTCTAC. The chain has TRBV12-2 and TRBJ2-2; 12 bases align to TRBD2. The CDR3 end lies 1 residue beyond the end of the read and is filled in from the germline J gene. The length of the CDR3 is 16 residues. The J segment lost 3 bases and the V segment lost 1 base, leaving 2 bases of the junction unmatched. CDR1 and CDR2 (germline): SGHLS, HYDKME.

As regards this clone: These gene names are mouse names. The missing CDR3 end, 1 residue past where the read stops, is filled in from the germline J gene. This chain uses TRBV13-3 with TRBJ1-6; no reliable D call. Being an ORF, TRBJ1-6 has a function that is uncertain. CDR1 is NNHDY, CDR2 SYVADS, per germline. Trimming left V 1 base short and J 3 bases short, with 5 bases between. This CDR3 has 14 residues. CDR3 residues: CASSDHIYNSPLYF. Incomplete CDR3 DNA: TGTGCCAGCAGTGATCACATCTATAATTCGCCCCTCTAC.

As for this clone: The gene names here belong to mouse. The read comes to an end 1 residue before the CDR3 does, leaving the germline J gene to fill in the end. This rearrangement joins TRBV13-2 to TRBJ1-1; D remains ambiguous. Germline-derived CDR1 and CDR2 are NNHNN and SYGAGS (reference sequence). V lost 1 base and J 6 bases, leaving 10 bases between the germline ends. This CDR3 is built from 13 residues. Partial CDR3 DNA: TGTGCCAGCGGTGATACAATAACAGCAGAAGTCTTC. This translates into CASGDTITAEVF. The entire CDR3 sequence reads CASGDTITAEVFF.

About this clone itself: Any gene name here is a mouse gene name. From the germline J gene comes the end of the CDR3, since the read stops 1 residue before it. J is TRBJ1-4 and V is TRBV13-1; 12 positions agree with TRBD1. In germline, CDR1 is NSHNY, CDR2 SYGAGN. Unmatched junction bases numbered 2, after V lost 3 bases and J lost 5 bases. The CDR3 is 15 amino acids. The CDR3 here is CASSGGQGANERLFF. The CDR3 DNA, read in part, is TGTGCCAGCAGTGGGGGACAGGGGGCAAACGAAAGATTATTT.

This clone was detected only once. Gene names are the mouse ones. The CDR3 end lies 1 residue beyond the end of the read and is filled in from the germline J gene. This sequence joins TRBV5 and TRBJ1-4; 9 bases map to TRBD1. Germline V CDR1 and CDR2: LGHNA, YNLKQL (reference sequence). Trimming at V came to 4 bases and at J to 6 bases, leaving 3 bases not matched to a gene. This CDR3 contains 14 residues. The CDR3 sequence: CASSLTGGDERLFF. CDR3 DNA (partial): TGTGCCAGCAGCCTGACAGGGGGGGACGAAAGATTATTT.

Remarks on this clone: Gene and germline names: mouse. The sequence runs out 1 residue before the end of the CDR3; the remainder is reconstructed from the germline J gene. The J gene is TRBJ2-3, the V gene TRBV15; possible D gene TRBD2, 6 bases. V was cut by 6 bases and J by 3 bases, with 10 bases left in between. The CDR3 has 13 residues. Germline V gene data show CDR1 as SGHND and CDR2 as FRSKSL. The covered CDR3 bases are TGTGCCAGCAGCTCCGACTGGGCAGAAACGCTGTAT. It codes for CASSSDWAETLY. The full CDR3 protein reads CASSSDWAETLYF. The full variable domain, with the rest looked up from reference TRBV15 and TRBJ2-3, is DAGVTQTPRHEVAEKGQTIILKCEPVSGHNDLFWYRQTKIQGLELLSYFRSKSLMEDGGAFKDRFKAEMLNSSFSTLKIQPTEPKDSAVYLCASSSDWAETLYFGSGTRLTVL.

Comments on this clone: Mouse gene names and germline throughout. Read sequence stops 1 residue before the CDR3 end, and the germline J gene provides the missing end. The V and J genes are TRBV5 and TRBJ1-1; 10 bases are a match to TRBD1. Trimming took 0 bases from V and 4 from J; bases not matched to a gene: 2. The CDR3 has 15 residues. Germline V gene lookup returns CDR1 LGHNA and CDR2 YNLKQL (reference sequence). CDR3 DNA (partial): TGTGCCAGCAGCCAAGAGGGACAGGGGTTCACAGAAGTCTTC. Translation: CASSQEGQGFTEVF. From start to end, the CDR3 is CASSQEGQGFTEVFF.

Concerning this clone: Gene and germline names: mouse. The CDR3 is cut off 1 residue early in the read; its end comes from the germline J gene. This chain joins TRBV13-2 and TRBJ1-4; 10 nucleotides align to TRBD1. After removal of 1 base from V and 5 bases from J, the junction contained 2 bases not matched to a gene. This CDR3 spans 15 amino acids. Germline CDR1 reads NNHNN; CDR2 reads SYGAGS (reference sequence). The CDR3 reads CASGDRGQGNERLFF. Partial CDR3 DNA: TGTGCCAGCGGTGATAGGGGACAGGGGAACGAAAGATTATTT.

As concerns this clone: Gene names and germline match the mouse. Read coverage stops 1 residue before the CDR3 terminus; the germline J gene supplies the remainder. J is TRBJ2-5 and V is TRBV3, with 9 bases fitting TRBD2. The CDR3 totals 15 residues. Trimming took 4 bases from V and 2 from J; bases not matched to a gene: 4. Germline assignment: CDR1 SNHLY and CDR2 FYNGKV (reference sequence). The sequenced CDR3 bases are TGTGCCAGCAGCTCCCGACTGGGGGTCCAAGACACCCAGTAC. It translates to CASSSRLGVQDTQY. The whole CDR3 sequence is CASSSRLGVQDTQYF.

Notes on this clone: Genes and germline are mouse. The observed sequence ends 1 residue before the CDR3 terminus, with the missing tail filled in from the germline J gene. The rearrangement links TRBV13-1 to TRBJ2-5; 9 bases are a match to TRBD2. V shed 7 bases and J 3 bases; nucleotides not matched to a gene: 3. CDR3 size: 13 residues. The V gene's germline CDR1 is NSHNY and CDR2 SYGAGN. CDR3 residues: CASLGTGQDTQYF. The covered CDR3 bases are TGTGCCAGCCTCGGGACTGGGCAAGACACCCAGTAC.

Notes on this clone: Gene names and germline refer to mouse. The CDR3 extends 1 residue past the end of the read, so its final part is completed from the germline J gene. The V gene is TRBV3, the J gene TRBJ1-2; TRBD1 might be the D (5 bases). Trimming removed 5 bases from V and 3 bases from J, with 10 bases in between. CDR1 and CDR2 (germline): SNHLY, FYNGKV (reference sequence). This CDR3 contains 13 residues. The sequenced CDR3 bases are TGTGCCAGCAGCGCAGGGCGGGACTCCGACTACACC. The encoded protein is CASSAGRDSDYT. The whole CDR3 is CASSAGRDSDYTF.

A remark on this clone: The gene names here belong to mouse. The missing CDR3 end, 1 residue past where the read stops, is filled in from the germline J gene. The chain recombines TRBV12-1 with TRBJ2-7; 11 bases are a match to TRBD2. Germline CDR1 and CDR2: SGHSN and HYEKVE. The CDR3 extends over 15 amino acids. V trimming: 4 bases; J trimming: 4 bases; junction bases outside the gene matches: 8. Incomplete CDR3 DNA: TGTGCCAGCTCCCTATACCGGGACTGGGGGTATGAACAGTAC. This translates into CASSLYRDWGYEQY. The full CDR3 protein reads CASSLYRDWGYEQYF.

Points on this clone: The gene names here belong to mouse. CDR3: CASSKDWGGYAEQFF. Partial CDR3 DNA: TGTGCCAGCAGCAAGGACTGGGGGGGTTATGCTGAGCAGTTC. V is TRBV3 and J is TRBJ2-1; 12 bases line up with TRBD2. Read coverage stops 1 residue before the CDR3 terminus; the germline J gene supplies the remainder. Germline V lookup: CDR1 SNHLY, CDR2 FYNGKV (reference sequence). The CDR3 contains 15 residues. The V gene end was trimmed by 5 bases and the J gene end by 4 bases; junction bases not matched to a gene: 3.

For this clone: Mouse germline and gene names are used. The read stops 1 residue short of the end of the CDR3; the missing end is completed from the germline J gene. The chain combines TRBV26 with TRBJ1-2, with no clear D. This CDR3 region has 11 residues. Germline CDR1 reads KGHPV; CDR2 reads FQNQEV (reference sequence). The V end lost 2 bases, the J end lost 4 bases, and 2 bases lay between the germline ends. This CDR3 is CASSLGSDYTF. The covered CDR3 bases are TGTGCCAGCAGTCTGGGCTCCGACTACACC.

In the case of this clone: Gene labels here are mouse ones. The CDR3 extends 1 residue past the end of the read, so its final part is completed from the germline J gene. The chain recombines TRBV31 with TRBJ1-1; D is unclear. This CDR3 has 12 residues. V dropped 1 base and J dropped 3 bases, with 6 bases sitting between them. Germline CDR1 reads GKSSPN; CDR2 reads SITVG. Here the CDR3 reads CAWSPTYTEVFF. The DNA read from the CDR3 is TGTGCCTGGAGTCCCACGTACACAGAAGTCTTC.

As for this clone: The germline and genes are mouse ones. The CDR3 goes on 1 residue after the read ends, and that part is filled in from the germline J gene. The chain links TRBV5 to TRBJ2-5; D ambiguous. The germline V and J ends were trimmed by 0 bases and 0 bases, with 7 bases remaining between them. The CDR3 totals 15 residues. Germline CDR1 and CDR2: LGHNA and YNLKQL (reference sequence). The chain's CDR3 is CASSQEAGNQDTQYF. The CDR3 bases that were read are TGTGCCAGCAGCCAAGAGGCGGGGAACCAAGACACCCAGTAC.

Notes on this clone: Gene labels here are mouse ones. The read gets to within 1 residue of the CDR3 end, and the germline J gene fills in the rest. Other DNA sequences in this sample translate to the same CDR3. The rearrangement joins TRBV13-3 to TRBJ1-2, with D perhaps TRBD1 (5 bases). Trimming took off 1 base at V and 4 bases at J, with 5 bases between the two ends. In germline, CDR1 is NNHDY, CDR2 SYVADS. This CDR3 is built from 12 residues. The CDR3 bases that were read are TGTGCCAGCAGTGATAGGGGCTCCGACTACACC. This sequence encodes CASSDRGSDYT. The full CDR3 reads CASSDRGSDYTF.

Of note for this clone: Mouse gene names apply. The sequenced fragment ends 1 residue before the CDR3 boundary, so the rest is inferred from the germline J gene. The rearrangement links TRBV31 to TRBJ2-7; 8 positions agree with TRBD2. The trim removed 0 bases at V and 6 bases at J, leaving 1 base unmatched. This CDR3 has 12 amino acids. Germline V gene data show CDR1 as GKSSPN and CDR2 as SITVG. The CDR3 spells CAWSLGGPEQYF. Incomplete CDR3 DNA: TGTGCCTGGAGTCTGGGGGGGCCTGAACAGTAC.